This T cell receptor (beta chain) originates from a study of T cell repertoires in cytomegalovirus infection. TCRdb reanalysed the reads using MiXCR and keeps one entry per CDR3 protein. This table holds roughly 990,000 distinct CDR3 sequences, roughly 31% found once. Points from the study as a whole: The ex vivo response was dominated by HLA-C-restricted CMV-specific TCR beta clonotypes.

This clonotype was counted between two and nine times. Its antigen is not known. Looked up from germline, CDR1 is ENHRY and CDR2 is SYGVKD. This CDR3 is 17 amino acids long. V trimming: 4 bases; J trimming: 4 bases; junction bases outside the gene matches: 6. The chain recombines TRBV10-3 with TRBJ2-1; TRBD2 matches at 14 bases. The TCR comes from a human donor in good health (CMV status not recorded). Some clones in this sample may be carry-over from other donors' samples. The sequences come from cultured CD8+ T cells from PBMCs, collected from culture after CMV antigen stimulation. CDR3 region: CAISARLAGGKYNEQFF. In DNA form, the CDR3 reads TGTGCCATCAGTGCTCGACTAGCGGGGGGGAAGTACAATGAGCAGTTCTTC.